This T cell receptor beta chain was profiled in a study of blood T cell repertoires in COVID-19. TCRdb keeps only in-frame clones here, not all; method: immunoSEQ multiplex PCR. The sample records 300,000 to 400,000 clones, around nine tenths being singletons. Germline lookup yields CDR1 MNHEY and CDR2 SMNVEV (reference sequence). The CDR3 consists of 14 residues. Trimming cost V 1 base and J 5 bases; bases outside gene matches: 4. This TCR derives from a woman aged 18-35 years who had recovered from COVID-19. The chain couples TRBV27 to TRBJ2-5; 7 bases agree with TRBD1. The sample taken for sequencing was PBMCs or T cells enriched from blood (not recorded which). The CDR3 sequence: CASSLLARGETQYF. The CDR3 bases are TGTGCCAGCAGTTTATTGGCCAGGGGGGAGACCCAGTACTTC.